The present entry profiles one TCR beta chain with its context. This specimen comes from a study of blood T cell repertoires in COVID-19. This CDR3 is 15 amino acids long. CDR1 is SNHLY and CDR2 is FYNNEI in the germline V gene. With 6 bases clipped from V and 3 bases from J, the junction kept 8 bases outside the gene matches. Sequencing was performed with immunoSEQ multiplex PCR; in TCRdb, only in-frame clones are kept and a portion is missing. The table has more than 60,000 clones, 70% to 90% seen once. The sequence was obtained from a man in his fifties or sixties with acute or convalescent COVID-19. The V gene is TRBV2, the J gene TRBJ1-5; 7 positions match TRBD1. The sequencing sample was made of peripheral blood. The CDR3 sequence is CASSPTGQDNQPQHF. The CDR3 coding sequence is TGTGCCAGCAGCCCGACAGGGCAGGACAATCAGCCCCAGCATTTT. Together with reference TRBV2 and TRBJ1-5, the CDR3 gives the full variable domain: EPEVTQTPSHQVTQMGQEVILRCVPISNHLYFYWYRQILGQKVEFLVSFYNNEISEKSEIFDDQFSVERPDGSNFTLKIRSTKLEDSAMYFCASSPTGQDNQPQHFGDGTRLSIL.